The 31 T cell receptor beta chains below were found in one sample sequenced in a study of cytomegalovirus exposure and HLA in healthy donors. Libraries were prepared by immunoSEQ multiplex PCR; TCRdb keeps only in-frame clonotypes and omits some of them. Here the sample spans 140,000 to 150,000 clones, less than 95% being singletons. The material sequenced was PBMCs. The receptors here all came from a man aged 18 to 30 in good health and CMV-seropositive.

The chain is built from TRBV29-1 and TRBJ2-2; TRBD1 matches 9 bases. The CDR3 sequence is 16 residues long. Germline V lookup: CDR1 SQVTM, CDR2 ANQGSEA. The V gene end was trimmed by 4 bases and the J gene end by 5 bases; junction bases not matched to a gene: 11. CDR3 region: CSVGDRANTATGELFF. CDR3 sequence (DNA): TGCAGCGTTGGGGACAGGGCCAATACGGCGACCGGGGAGCTGTTTTTT.

V and J are TRBV19 and TRBJ2-2, with TRBD2 matching 7 bases. Trimming cost V 5 bases and J 0 bases; bases outside gene matches: 6. The CDR3 sequence is 16 residues long. CDR1 and CDR2 (germline): LNHDA, SQIVND (reference sequence). The CDR3 DNA is TGTGCCAGTAGTTCAACCGGACTAGCGAACACCGGGGAGCTGTTTTTT. Amino acid sequence: CASSSTGLANTGELFF.

The chain employs TRBV6-5 and TRBJ2-7; a possible D gene is TRBD1 (6 bases). With 8 bases removed from V and 3 bases from J, the gap between germline ends came to 11 bases. Germline CDR1 and CDR2: MNHEY and SVGAGI. There are 12 residues in the CDR3. CDR3 sequence: CASAGDDYEQYF. The DNA of the CDR3 is TGTGCCAGCGCAGGGGACGACTACGAGCAGTACTTC.

Remarks on this clone: Additional DNA sequences in this sample encode the identical CDR3. The V call is TRBV27, the J call TRBJ1-2; a possible D gene is TRBD1 (5 bases). V was shortened by 2 bases and J by 4 bases, with 8 bases between the two germline ends. The length of the CDR3 is 13 residues. Per the germline V gene, CDR1 is MNHEY and CDR2 is SMNVEV (reference sequence). CDR3 nucleotide sequence: TGTGCCAGCAGTTTAAGGGGTAGCTATGGCTACACCTTC. Translated: CASSLRGSYGYTF.

The chain uses TRBV19 and TRBJ2-1, with 8 bases lining up with TRBD1. This CDR3 comprises 16 residues. Looked up from germline, CDR1 is LNHDA and CDR2 is SQIVND (reference sequence). The V gene end was trimmed by 6 bases and the J gene end by 0 bases; junction bases not matched to a gene: 7. DNA of the CDR3: TGTGCCAGTAGCGATGTGACAGGGGCCTCCTACAATGAGCAGTTCTTC. This codes for CASSDVTGASYNEQFF.

The rearrangement uses TRBV2 and TRBJ2-7; 8 bases agree with TRBD1. The CDR3 length is 13 residues. The V and J ends lost 9 bases and 4 bases, in that order; junction bases with no gene match: 8. The germline V gene encodes CDR1 SNHLY and CDR2 FYNNEI. CDR3 in amino acids: CASSTGEQYEQYF. CDR3 nucleotide sequence: TGTGCCAGTTCGACAGGGGAACAGTACGAGCAGTACTTC.

This rearrangement joins TRBV6-1 to TRBJ2-7; 13 nucleotides match TRBD2. V trimming: 4 bases; J trimming: 0 bases; junction bases outside the gene matches: 6. The germline V gene has CDR1 MNHNS and CDR2 SASEGT. The CDR3 covers 17 residues. CDR3 loop: CASSGLAGGLTSYEQYF. For the CDR3, the DNA is TGTGCCAGCAGTGGACTAGCGGGAGGTCTTACCTCCTACGAGCAGTACTTC.

The rearrangement uses TRBV30 and TRBJ1-2, with D perhaps TRBD1 (6 bases). The V gene lost 2 bases and the J gene lost 0 bases, with 19 bases spanning the gap. Germline lookup yields CDR1 GTSNPN and CDR2 SVGIG (reference sequence). The CDR3 runs 17 residues. CDR3 bases: TGTGCCTGGAGTCCGGGACCCGGGACACCTTCTAACTATGGCTACACCTTC. It encodes CAWSPGPGTPSNYGYTF.

A few counts support this clone. The chain joins TRBV2 to TRBJ2-1; D uncertain. V was pared by 5 bases and J by 0 bases, with 11 bases between. The CDR3 spans 15 residues. From germline, CDR1 is SNHLY and CDR2 FYNNEI. CDR3 DNA: TGTGCCAGCAGTACCACGGTTAGCTCCTACAATGAGCAGTTCTTC. Amino acids: CASSTTVSSYNEQFF.

The chain combines TRBV7-9 with TRBJ2-5, with 8 bases fitting TRBD2. CDR1 and CDR2 from the germline V gene are SEHNR and FQNEAQ (reference sequence). The trim removed 4 bases at V and 3 bases at J, leaving 4 bases unmatched. The CDR3 totals 14 residues. CDR3 nucleotides: TGTGCCAGCAGCTCGAATAGCGGGAAAGAGACCCAGTACTTC. It translates to CASSSNSGKETQYF.

This clone was detected only once. The chain uses TRBV25-1 and TRBJ2-5, with 7 bases lining up with TRBD2. The J call may not be correct, given that the DNA end is closer to TRBJ2-7. Looked up from germline, CDR1 is MGHDK and CDR2 is SYGVNS. The CDR3 is 12 amino acids. The CDR3 DNA follows: TGTGCCAGCAGTGAGGGGGGGAACGAGCAGTACTTC. The encoded protein is CASSEGGNEQYF.

CDR3 sequence: CASSEQGASYEQYF. The CDR3 bases are TGTGCCAGCAGTGAACAGGGGGCCTCCTACGAGCAGTACTTC. V is TRBV2 and J is TRBJ2-7, with TRBD1 identical over 8 bases. The germline gives CDR1 SNHLY, CDR2 FYNNEI. Trimming at V came to 2 bases and at J to 0 bases, leaving 0 bases not matched to a gene. The CDR3 sequence is 14 residues long. The whole variable domain, filled in from reference TRBV2 and TRBJ2-7, reads EPEVTQTPSHQVTQMGQEVILRCVPISNHLYFYWYRQILGQKVEFLVSFYNNEISEKSEIFDDQFSVERPDGSNFTLKIRSTKLEDSAMYFCASSEQGASYEQYFGPGTRLTVT.

This chain links TRBV28 with TRBJ2-1; 7 positions match TRBD2. Germline values: CDR1 MDHEN, CDR2 SYDVKM. V dropped 3 bases and J dropped 0; count of bases not matched to a gene: 2. The CDR3 consists of 15 residues. The CDR3 bases are TGTGCCAGCAGTTTGGGGGGGAGCTCCTACAATGAGCAGTTCTTC. This codes for CASSLGGSSYNEQFF.

The gene calls are TRBV2 and TRBJ2-7, with 8 bases lining up with TRBD2. Unmatched junction bases numbered 7, after V lost 9 bases and J lost 0 bases. Per the germline V gene, CDR1 is SNHLY and CDR2 is FYNNEI. This CDR3 has 14 amino acids. For the CDR3, the DNA is TGTGCCAGTCTACAGCGGGAGTTCTCCTACGAGCAGTACTTC. It encodes CASLQREFSYEQYF.

The J gene is TRBJ2-3, the V gene TRBV7-2; D remains unclear. Trimming shortened V by 5 bases and J by 0 bases, and 6 bases separated the two germline ends. Germline values: CDR1 SGHTA, CDR2 FQGNSA. This CDR3 is 13 amino acids long. As DNA, the CDR3 is TGTGCCAGCAGCCCAGTAAGCACAGATACGCAGTATTTT. This encodes CASSPVSTDTQYF.

The count of this clone is one. The chain carries TRBV19 and TRBJ1-1; D might be TRBD1 (5 bases). This CDR3 comprises 14 residues. Trimming removed 0 bases at V and 6 bases at J, with 11 bases between. CDR1 LNHDA and CDR2 SQIVND come from the germline V gene (reference sequence). CDR3 residues: CASSIDGGSPEAFF. CDR3 bases: TGTGCCAGTAGTATAGACGGGGGGAGCCCTGAAGCTTTCTTT. The entire variable domain, with the rest obtained from reference TRBV19 and TRBJ1-1, is as follows: DGGITQSPKYLFRKEGQNVTLSCEQNLNHDAMYWYRQDPGQGLRLIYYSQIVNDFQKGDIAEGYSVSREKKESFPLTVTSAQKNPTAFYLCASSIDGGSPEAFFGQGTRLTVV.

V usage is TRBV7-6 and J usage is TRBJ2-2; 8 nucleotides match TRBD2. The CDR3 has 17 residues. The V gene end was trimmed by 5 bases and the J gene end by 1 base; junction bases not matched to a gene: 9. Germline loops: CDR1 SGHVS, CDR2 FNYEAQ. In nucleotides, the CDR3 is TGTGCCAGCAGCCCGCTGCCCGGGGGGGGGAACACCGGGGAGCTGTTTTTT. Encoded protein: CASSPLPGGGNTGELFF.

This chain joins TRBV7-6 and TRBJ2-3, with D tentatively TRBD2 (6 bases). CDR1 is SGHVS, CDR2 FNYEAQ, per germline. The CDR3 sequence is 16 residues long. V was trimmed by 1 base and J by 0 bases, leaving 11 bases between them. DNA for the CDR3: TGTGCCAGCAGCTTAGGTCCCCGGGGGAGCACAGATACGCAGTATTTT. Encoded protein: CASSLGPRGSTDTQYF.

The V call is TRBV4-2, the J call TRBJ2-3, with TRBD2 identical over 10 bases. V was pared by 3 bases and J by 0 bases, with 3 bases of the junction left unmatched. This CDR3 contains 16 residues. CDR1 and CDR2 (germline): LGHNA, YNFKEQ. This chain's CDR3 is CASSHGLAESTDTQYF. In nucleotides, the CDR3 is TGTGCCAGCAGCCATGGACTAGCGGAAAGCACAGATACGCAGTATTTT.

This chain uses TRBV5-4 with TRBJ1-6; 7 positions agree with TRBD1. The V gene's germline CDR1 is SGHNT and CDR2 YYREEE (reference sequence). V dropped 2 bases and J dropped 10; count of bases not matched to a gene: 6. The CDR3 totals 14 residues. CDR3 in amino acids: CASSFGQGDSPLHF. CDR3 coding DNA: TGTGCCAGCAGCTTCGGGCAGGGGGACTCACCCCTCCACTTT.

The chain uses TRBV19 and TRBJ2-7; 7 bases are shared with TRBD1. CDR1 and CDR2 from the germline V gene are LNHDA and SQIVND (reference sequence). Losses at the gene ends were 6 bases for V and 5 bases for J; bases not matched to a gene: 7. CDR3 size: 13 residues. The CDR3 is CASRSTGVHEQYF. Here the CDR3 DNA reads TGTGCCAGTAGGTCCACAGGGGTGCACGAGCAGTACTTC.

The CDR3 loop reads CASSPPGTAGGGPYEQYF. The CDR3 DNA sequence: TGCGCCAGCAGCCCGCCCGGGACAGCCGGGGGGGGGCCCTACGAGCAGTACTTC. This chain connects TRBV5-1 to TRBJ2-7, with TRBD2 as a possible D gene (8 bases). Germline V gene sequence: CDR1 SGHRS, CDR2 YFSETQ. This CDR3 spans 18 amino acids. V was shortened by 4 bases and J by 2 bases, with 25 bases between the two germline ends.

The rearrangement joins TRBV9 to TRBJ2-1, with 10 bases fitting TRBD2. This CDR3 is built from 18 residues. V lost 3 bases, J lost 10 bases, and 19 bases stayed unmatched. The germline CDR1 and CDR2 sequences are SGDLS and YYNGEE. CDR3 protein: CASSGSRTLAGDRGEQFF. The CDR3, as DNA: TGTGCCAGCAGCGGATCCCGAACCCTAGCGGGAGATAGAGGGGAGCAGTTCTTC.

The count of this clone is one. V gene TRBV27 combines with J gene TRBJ2-6, with TRBD1 matching 9 bases. The germline gives CDR1 MNHEY, CDR2 SMNVEV (reference sequence). J was trimmed by 4 bases and V by 5 bases; bases with no gene match: 9. CDR3 length: 17 residues. In DNA form, the CDR3 reads TGTGCCAGCAGTATCACAGGGGGCTCCGCCGGGGCCAACGTCCTGACTTTC. This gives the protein CASSITGGSAGANVLTF. Combining the CDR3 with reference TRBV27 and TRBJ2-6 gives the whole variable domain EAQVTQNPRYLITVTGKKLTVTCSQNMNHEYMSWYRQDPGLGLRQIYYSMNVEVTDKGDVPEGYKVSRKEKRNFPLILESPSPNQTSLYFCASSITGGSAGANVLTFGAGSRLTVL.

The chain carries TRBV5-1 and TRBJ2-7, with 7 bases fitting TRBD1. The trim removed 4 bases at V and 6 bases at J, leaving 10 bases unmatched. The CDR3 consists of 14 residues. Germline CDR1 SGHRS, CDR2 YFSETQ. The CDR3 reads CASSPGQQQGEQYF. The CDR3 DNA is TGCGCCAGCAGCCCGGGACAGCAACAGGGCGAGCAGTACTTC.

DNA for the CDR3: TGCAGCGCCCAACGGGTGGGGCAGAGAGCCTACGAGCAGTACTTC. This codes for CSAQRVGQRAYEQYF. The chain joins TRBV29-1 to TRBJ2-7; the D gene is possibly TRBD1 (5 bases). The CDR3 runs to 15 residues. The germline gives CDR1 SQVTM, CDR2 ANQGSEA. Trimming shortened V by 7 bases and J by 2 bases, and 21 bases separated the two germline ends.

This clone was recorded once. The genes are TRBV27 and TRBJ2-1, with 8 bases lining up with TRBD2. The CDR3 extends over 15 amino acids. Per the germline V gene, CDR1 is MNHEY and CDR2 is SMNVEV (reference sequence). Trimming cost V 5 bases and J 6 bases; bases outside gene matches: 9. CDR3 in DNA: TGTGCCAGCAGTGCCACGGGAGGGCTGGGCAATGAGCAGTTCTTC. This gives the protein CASSATGGLGNEQFF.

The chain carries TRBV18 and TRBJ2-7, with 7 nucleotides matching TRBD1. Looked up from germline, CDR1 is KGHSH and CDR2 is LQKENI. The CDR3 sequence is 15 residues long. V was clipped by 2 bases and J by 7 bases; unmatched bases: 11. The CDR3 DNA follows: TGTGCCAGCTCACCATCACTGACAGGGTCCGGGGAGCAGTACTTC. Amino acids: CASSPSLTGSGEQYF.

V usage is TRBV29-1 and J usage is TRBJ2-3; a possible D gene is TRBD2 (6 bases). V was clipped by 6 bases and J by 7 bases, with 14 bases between them. This CDR3 contains 12 residues. Germline V gene sequence: CDR1 SQVTM, CDR2 ANQGSEA. CDR3 sequence reads: CSVREGGYTQYF. The CDR3 nucleotides read TGCAGCGTGCGGGAAGGTGGCTATACGCAGTATTTT.

The chain carries TRBV6-5 and TRBJ2-7, with 7 bases aligning to TRBD1. V lost 6 bases to trimming and J lost 0 bases; unmatched junction nucleotides: 5. Germline V gene lookup returns CDR1 MNHEY and CDR2 SVGAGI. This CDR3 comprises 14 residues. CDR3 amino acids: CASRGTASSYEQYF. The CDR3 region has the DNA TGTGCCAGCAGGGGGACAGCCAGCTCCTACGAGCAGTACTTC.

The genes are TRBV28 and TRBJ1-5; D is unclear. The V end lost 7 bases, the J end lost 8 bases, and 12 bases lay between the germline ends. From germline, CDR1 is MDHEN and CDR2 SYDVKM. The CDR3 totals 12 residues. The CDR3 is CASTRVGEPQHF. The CDR3 DNA follows: TGTGCCAGCACCCGGGTTGGTGAGCCCCAGCATTTT.